Detailed here is one TCR beta chain. Antigen: not known. The method was immunoSEQ multiplex PCR; TCRdb's version includes in-frame clones alone and lacks a portion of them. The table has about 2.2 million clones, around 93% seen once. Naive CD8 cells, CD45RO-negative and positively selected for CCR7, excluded terminally differentiated effector memory CD45RA+ cells. The source of the sample is a study of shared clonotypes between healthy human individuals. Regarding the study as a whole: Memory subsets generally showed lower estimated richness than naive subsets.

Sequenced sample: naive CD8+ T cells from PBMCs. This receptor was taken from a man aged 18-30 years in good health. Some clones in this sample may be carry-over from other donors' samples.

In DNA, the CDR3 is TGTGCCAGCAGCTCGGGACCGCACTACGAGCAGTACTTC. Protein sequence: CASSSGPHYEQYF. This rearrangement joins TRBV7-9 to TRBJ2-7; the D gene could be TRBD1 or TRBD2 (5 bases each). Looked up from germline, CDR1 is SEHNR and CDR2 is FQNEAQ (reference sequence). V shed 4 bases and J shed 3 bases, with 10 bases lying between them. The CDR3 extends over 13 amino acids.